The 28 T cell receptor beta chains listed next were all sequenced from one sample in a study of T cell repertoires in cytomegalovirus infection (dated by TCRdb to the late 2010s). The sample was run on an Illumina HiSeq 1500. TCRdb reprocessing: public reads trimmed at Q25 with fastp, clones called with MiXCR, in-frame beta chains kept. All rows with the same CDR3 protein become a single entry with the most common DNA and genes. The sample table shows more than 140,000 distinct CDR3 sequences, and about 6.1% are seen once. The leading ten clones occupy roughly 18% of the sample. The sequenced sample consisted of PBMCs. These receptor sequences come from a human donor in good health (CMV status not recorded). Some clones in this sample may be carry-over from other donors' samples.

This clonotype has at least ten counts. J is TRBJ1-1 and V is TRBV2; D ambiguous. CDR1 and CDR2 (germline): SNHLY, FYNNEI. Deletions cut 5 bases from V and 11 bases from J, with 12 bases between. CDR3 size: 11 residues. The CDR3 reads CASSPGGSAFF. CDR3 coding DNA: TGTGCCAGCAGTCCTGGAGGTTCGGCTTTCTTT.

This clonotype was detected many times. This chain connects TRBV7-8 to TRBJ1-5, with D possibly being TRBD1 (6 bases). The CDR3 consists of 17 residues. V was trimmed by 1 base and J by 5 bases, leaving 18 bases between them. CDR1 and CDR2 (germline): SGHVS, FQNEAQ. CDR3 coding DNA: TGTGCCAGCAGCTTAGTGAACTCGCGGGACATACATCAGCCCCAGCATTTT. Amino acid sequence: CASSLVNSRDIHQPQHF.

This clonotype was found many times. The chain joins TRBV6-1 to TRBJ2-7; maybe TRBD1 (7 bases). The CDR3 length is 13 residues. Trimming cost V 8 bases and J 1 base, with 12 bases left between them. Looked up from germline, CDR1 is MNHNS and CDR2 is SASEGT. The CDR3 DNA follows: TGTGCCAGCTTCCAGGGGGGATCCTACGAGCAGTACTTC. Its translation: CASFQGGSYEQYF.

This clonotype was seen many times. The chain recombines TRBV14 with TRBJ1-3; 10 nucleotides agree with TRBD1. Trimming at V came to 4 bases and at J to 4 bases, leaving 4 bases not matched to a gene. Per germline, CDR1 SGHDN and CDR2 FVKESK. The CDR3 contains 15 residues. The CDR3 coding sequence is TGTGCCAGCAGCCGGGGACAGGGGCTCGGAAACACCATATATTTT. This codes for CASSRGQGLGNTIYF.

This chain connects TRBV7-9 to TRBJ2-1, with a weak D call TRBD2 (6 bases). Between the trimmed V and J ends, which lost 1 base and 7 bases, there was a span of 17 bases. CDR1 is SEHNR, CDR2 FQNEAQ, per germline (reference sequence). The CDR3 length is 16 residues. The CDR3 bases are TGTGCCAGCAGCTTAGGAAGGACTACGAACAGGAATGAGCAGTTCTTC. This encodes CASSLGRTTNRNEQFF.

The table lists this clonotype with many counts. The chain recombines TRBV7-2 with TRBJ2-7; TRBD1 agrees at 8 bases. The V and J ends lost 3 bases and 4 bases, in that order; junction bases with no gene match: 14. Germline-derived CDR1 and CDR2 are SGHTA and FQGNSA. The CDR3 is made up of 17 amino acids. The CDR3 sequence: CASSFLGQGGVSYEQYF. The CDR3 region has the DNA TGTGCCAGCAGCTTTCTCGGACAGGGCGGGGTGTCATACGAGCAGTACTTC.

The chain employs TRBV7-9 and TRBJ1-1; perhaps TRBD1 as D (5 bases). V dropped 6 bases and J dropped 3 bases, with 20 bases sitting between them. This CDR3 contains 16 residues. The germline V gene encodes CDR1 SEHNR and CDR2 FQNEAQ (reference sequence). CDR3 residues: CASRGLTARRDTEAFF. CDR3 bases: TGTGCCAGCAGAGGATTGACAGCCCGGCGGGACACTGAAGCTTTCTTT.

This clonotype appeared many times. The CDR3 bases are TGCGCCAGCAGCTTTGACAGCCTTAGCACAGATACGCAGTATTTT. Translated, it gives CASSFDSLSTDTQYF. The chain uses TRBV5-1 and TRBJ2-3, with D possibly TRBD1 on 5 matching bases. CDR3 length: 15 residues. Trimming removed 2 bases at V and 0 bases at J, with 10 bases between. The germline gives CDR1 SGHRS, CDR2 YFSETQ.

This clonotype has ten or more counts. The V call is TRBV7-2, the J call TRBJ1-3; no definite D call. Trimming left V 5 bases short and J 4 bases short, with 15 bases between. Per the germline V gene, CDR1 is SGHTA and CDR2 is FQGNSA. The CDR3 extends over 15 amino acids. The CDR3 sequence: CASSPGGRVGNTIYF. The CDR3 DNA reads as TGTGCCAGCAGCCCCGGAGGAAGGGTGGGAAACACCATATATTTT.

This clonotype has a count of ten or more. The CDR3 nucleotides are TGCAGTGCTAGGCGCAGCGGTGAAGCTTTCTTT. The encoded protein is CSARRSGEAFF. The rearrangement joins TRBV20-1 to TRBJ1-1; no firm D call. Trimming stripped 3 bases from V and 7 bases from J, with 9 bases between. Looked up from germline, CDR1 is DFQATT and CDR2 is SNEGSKA (reference sequence). The CDR3 contains 11 residues.

In this sample, this clonotype turned up many times. As DNA, the CDR3 is TGCGCCAGCAGAGAGGACAACTATGGCTACACCTTC. The encoded protein is CASREDNYGYTF. The chain has TRBV5-1 and TRBJ1-2; no clear D gene. CDR3 length: 12 residues. From germline, CDR1 is SGHRS and CDR2 YFSETQ. V lost 5 bases to trimming and J lost 2 bases, with 7 bases between them.

At least ten counts were recorded for this clonotype. DNA of the CDR3: TGCAGTGCTAGAGACAGGGCCCCCTACAATGAGCAGTTCTTC. Residues: CSARDRAPYNEQFF. This chain joins TRBV20-1 and TRBJ2-1, with a weak D call TRBD1 (5 bases). Germline CDR1 reads DFQATT; CDR2 reads SNEGSKA (reference sequence). This CDR3 region has 14 residues. The V and J ends lost 0 bases and 2 bases respectively, with 8 bases between them.

This clonotype was picked up many times. V and J are TRBV7-8 and TRBJ2-2; 7 bases map to TRBD1. There are 17 residues in the CDR3. Germline CDR1 reads SGHVS; CDR2 reads FQNEAQ. Trimming took 7 bases from V and 5 from J; bases not matched to a gene: 16. The CDR3 region has the DNA TGTGCCAGCAACTCGGGCGGCCAGGGGGAAAGAACCGGGGAGCTGTTTTTT. It translates to CASNSGGQGERTGELFF.

The rearrangement uses TRBV19 and TRBJ2-1, with D possibly being TRBD2 (6 bases). The V end was cut by 5 bases, the J end by 5 bases, with 19 bases between. The CDR3 has 16 amino acids. Germline values: CDR1 LNHDA, CDR2 SQIVND (reference sequence). CDR3 protein: CASSPGGAGANNEQFF. CDR3 nucleotides: TGTGCCAGTAGTCCTGGCGGGGCAGGAGCTAACAATGAGCAGTTCTTC. The whole variable domain, filled in from reference TRBV19 and TRBJ2-1, reads DGGITQSPKYLFRKEGQNVTLSCEQNLNHDAMYWYRQDPGQGLRLIYYSQIVNDFQKGDIAEGYSVSREKKESFPLTVTSAQKNPTAFYLCASSPGGAGANNEQFFGPGTRLTVL.

Ten or more counts support this clonotype. The chain is built from TRBV7-2 and TRBJ2-5; maybe TRBD2 (5 bases). Germline lookup yields CDR1 SGHTA and CDR2 FQGNSA. V was clipped by 1 base and J by 5 bases, with 8 bases between them. The CDR3 length is 13 residues. The CDR3 spells CASSLVDWETQYF. In DNA, the CDR3 is TGTGCCAGCAGCTTAGTGGACTGGGAGACCCAGTACTTC.

The chain combines TRBV12-5 with TRBJ1-3; maybe TRBD1 (6 bases). Germline lookup yields CDR1 LGHNT and CDR2 FRNRAP. The CDR3 spans 15 residues. The V end was cut by 5 bases, the J end by 0 bases, with 11 bases between. CDR3 residues: CASGGGASSGNTIYF. CDR3 nucleotides: TGTGCTAGTGGTGGGGGGGCTTCCTCTGGAAACACCATATATTTT.

This clonotype was picked up many times. V usage is TRBV7-2 and J usage is TRBJ1-5, with a tentative D call TRBD1 (5 bases). Per germline, CDR1 SGHTA and CDR2 FQGNSA. CDR3 length: 14 residues. With 3 bases removed from V and 7 bases from J, the gap between germline ends came to 13 bases. The CDR3 here is CASSFLGTGQPQHF. The CDR3 nucleotides read TGTGCCAGCAGCTTTCTAGGGACGGGGCAGCCCCAGCATTTT.

This clonotype was observed at least ten times. V is TRBV7-6 and J is TRBJ1-2; 8 bases map to TRBD1. Germline V gene sequence: CDR1 SGHVS, CDR2 FNYEAQ. The V and J ends lost 2 bases and 5 bases, in that order; junction bases with no gene match: 19. The CDR3 is made up of 19 amino acids. The CDR3, as DNA: TGTGCCAGCAGCTTAAGTGGGGGCCGAGACAGGGGCGGCAGATATGGCTACACCTTC. It is translated as CASSLSGGRDRGGRYGYTF.

This clonotype was detected many times. This sequence joins TRBV7-2 and TRBJ2-7; TRBD2 matches at 7 bases. The V gene's germline CDR1 is SGHTA and CDR2 FQGNSA. V lost 1 base to trimming and J lost 5 bases; unmatched junction nucleotides: 11. The length of the CDR3 is 16 residues. The CDR3: CASSLVGLGGRDEQYF. As DNA, the CDR3 is TGTGCCAGCAGCTTAGTCGGCCTTGGGGGGAGGGACGAGCAGTACTTC. The whole variable domain, filled in from reference TRBV7-2 and TRBJ2-7, reads GAGVSQSPSNKVTEKGKDVELRCDPISGHTALYWYRQSLGQGLEFLIYFQGNSAPDKSGLPSDRFSAERTGGSVSTLTIQRTQQEDSAVYLCASSLVGLGGRDEQYFGPGTRLTVT.

This clonotype was seen at least ten times. This chain connects TRBV6-1 to TRBJ1-5; D possibly corresponds to TRBD1 (5 bases). Germline V gene data show CDR1 as MNHNS and CDR2 as SASEGT. Trimming took 3 bases from V and 9 from J, leaving 18 bases between them. This CDR3 contains 15 residues. The CDR3 sequence is CASSEFQPGGAPQHF. The CDR3 coding sequence is TGTGCCAGCAGTGAGTTTCAGCCGGGTGGGGCGCCCCAGCATTTT.

This clonotype was counted a few times. J is TRBJ2-3 and V is TRBV6-4; D is undetermined. V was pared by 4 bases and J by 4 bases, with 3 bases between. The CDR3 runs 11 residues. Germline V lookup: CDR1 MRHNA, CDR2 SNTAGT. The CDR3 coding sequence is TGTGCCAGCAGTGTGTCAGATACGCAGTATTTT. It yields the protein CASSVSDTQYF.

This clonotype was observed many times. V usage is TRBV11-2 and J usage is TRBJ1-2, with no clear D. The germline CDR1 and CDR2 sequences are SGHAT and FQNNGV. The CDR3 extends over 15 amino acids. Between the trimmed V and J ends, which lost 3 bases and 7 bases, there was a span of 18 bases. CDR3 in amino acids: CASSLSTTLSGGYTF. The CDR3 bases are TGTGCCAGCAGCTTGTCGACTACCCTAAGCGGTGGCTACACCTTC. The entire variable domain, with the rest obtained from reference TRBV11-2 and TRBJ1-2, is as follows: EAGVAQSPRYKIIEKRQSVAFWCNPISGHATLYWYQQILGQGPKLLIQFQNNGVVDDSQLPKDRFSAERLKGVDSTLKIQPAKLEDSAVYLCASSLSTTLSGGYTFGSGTRLTVV.

This clonotype was counted only a few times. The chain is built from TRBV4-2 and TRBJ2-5, with no clear D. Trimming removed 0 bases at V and 5 bases at J, with 16 bases between. Germline V CDR1 and CDR2: LGHNA, YNFKEQ. This CDR3 region has 16 residues. The CDR3 region is CASSQEGHELAETQYF. For the CDR3, the DNA is TGTGCCAGCAGCCAAGAAGGGCACGAGCTCGCGGAGACCCAGTACTTC.

There are a few counts of this clonotype. One end of the junction is discordant with germline, which a read error may explain. The rearrangement links TRBV7-6 to TRBJ2-3; D possibly corresponds to TRBD1 (5 bases). CDR3 length equals 13 residues. Per germline, CDR1 SGHVS and CDR2 FNYEAQ. CDR3 protein: CASSLVGQDTQYF. Here the CDR3 DNA reads TGTGCTAGCAGCTTGGTGGGGCAAGATACGCAGTATTTT. The full variable domain, in which reference TRBV7-6 and TRBJ2-3 provide the parts outside the CDR3, is GAGVSQSPRYKVTKRGQDVALRCDPISGHVSLYWYRQALGQGPEFLTYFNYEAQQDKSGLPNDRFSAERPEGSISTLTIQRTEQRDSAMYRCASSLVGQDTQYFGPGTRLTVL.

This clonotype came up many times. The chain uses TRBV4-1 and TRBJ2-2; 8 positions agree with TRBD1. Germline lookup yields CDR1 MGHRA and CDR2 YSYEKL. J lost 7 bases, V lost 5 bases, and 6 bases had no gene match. The CDR3 sequence is 14 residues long. The CDR3 sequence is CASSGGQVVGELFF. The CDR3 DNA is TGCGCCAGCAGCGGGGGACAGGTGGTCGGGGAGCTGTTTTTT.

This sequence joins TRBV29-1 and TRBJ2-5; D may be TRBD1 or TRBD2 (6 bases each). CDR1 and CDR2 from the germline V gene are SQVTM and ANQGSEA. The V end lost 4 bases, the J end lost 1 base, and 19 bases lay between the germline ends. This CDR3 region has 16 residues. CDR3 coding DNA: TGCAGCGTTGTCCGGTGGGGGCGGGACGGCCAAGAGACCCAGTACTTC. Residues: CSVVRWGRDGQETQYF. Variable domain in full (rest from reference TRBV29-1 and TRBJ2-5): SAVISQKPSRDICQRGTSLTIQCQVDSQVTMMFWYRQQPGQSLTLIATANQGSEATYESGFVIDKFPISRPNLTFSTLTVSNMSPEDSSIYLCSVVRWGRDGQETQYFGPGTRLLVL.

J is TRBJ2-7 and V is TRBV12-3 or TRBV12-4, with TRBD1 matching over 12 bases. This CDR3 is built from 14 residues. J was trimmed by 5 bases and V by 3 bases; bases with no gene match: 2. Written as DNA, the CDR3 is TGTGCCAGCAGTTTGGGACAGGGGGCCCACGAGCAGTACTTC. Its translation is CASSLGQGAHEQYF.

This clonotype was seen repeatedly, ten times or more. The rearrangement joins TRBV19 to TRBJ2-3; D is possibly TRBD2 (5 bases). The CDR3 covers 14 residues. V dropped 5 bases and J dropped 4 bases, with 13 bases sitting between them. Germline V gene data show CDR1 as LNHDA and CDR2 as SQIVND (reference sequence). The DNA for the CDR3 is TGTGCCAGTAGTCCGGCCAACGGGGCAGATACGCAGTATTTT. It translates to CASSPANGADTQYF.